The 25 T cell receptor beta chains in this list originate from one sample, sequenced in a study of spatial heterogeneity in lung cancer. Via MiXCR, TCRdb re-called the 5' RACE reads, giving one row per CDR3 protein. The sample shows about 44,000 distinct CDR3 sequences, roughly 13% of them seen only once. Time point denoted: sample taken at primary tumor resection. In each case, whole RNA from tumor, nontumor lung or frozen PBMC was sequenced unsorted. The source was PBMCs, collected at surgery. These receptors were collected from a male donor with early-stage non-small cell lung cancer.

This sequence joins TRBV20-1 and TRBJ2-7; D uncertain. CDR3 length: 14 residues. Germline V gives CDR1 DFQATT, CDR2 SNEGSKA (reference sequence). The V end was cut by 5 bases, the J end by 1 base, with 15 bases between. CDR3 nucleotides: TGCAGTGCTGCCGTCAGCGTAGGATCCTACGAGCAGTACTTC. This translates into CSAAVSVGSYEQYF.

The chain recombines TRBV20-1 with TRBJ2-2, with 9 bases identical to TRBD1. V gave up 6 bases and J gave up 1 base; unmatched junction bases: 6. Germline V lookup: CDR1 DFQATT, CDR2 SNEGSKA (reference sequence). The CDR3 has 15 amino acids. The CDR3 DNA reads TGCAGTGCCCAACAGGGGGCTAAGAACACCGGGGAGCTGTTTTTT. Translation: CSAQQGAKNTGELFF.

CDR3 bases: TGTGCCAGCAGCTTAGCCAGTACCAACTATGGCTACACCTTC. Its translation: CASSLASTNYGYTF. The chain uses TRBV7-9 and TRBJ1-2; D is undetermined. Germline V gene sequence: CDR1 SEHNR, CDR2 FQNEAQ (reference sequence). V was shortened by 0 bases and J by 2 bases, with 7 bases between the two germline ends. The CDR3 sequence is 14 residues long.

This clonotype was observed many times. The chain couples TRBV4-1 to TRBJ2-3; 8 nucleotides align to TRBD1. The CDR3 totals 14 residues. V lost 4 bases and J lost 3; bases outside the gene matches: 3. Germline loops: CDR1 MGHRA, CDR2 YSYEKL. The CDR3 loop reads CASSRTGRTDTQYF. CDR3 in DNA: TGCGCCAGCAGCCGGACAGGGCGGACAGATACGCAGTATTTT.

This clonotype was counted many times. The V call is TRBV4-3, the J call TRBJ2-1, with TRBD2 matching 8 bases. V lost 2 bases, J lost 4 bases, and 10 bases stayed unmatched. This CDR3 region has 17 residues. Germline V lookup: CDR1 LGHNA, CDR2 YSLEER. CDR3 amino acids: CASSQSFGTRRYNEQFF. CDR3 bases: TGCGCCAGCAGCCAAAGCTTCGGGACTAGAAGGTACAATGAGCAGTTCTTC.

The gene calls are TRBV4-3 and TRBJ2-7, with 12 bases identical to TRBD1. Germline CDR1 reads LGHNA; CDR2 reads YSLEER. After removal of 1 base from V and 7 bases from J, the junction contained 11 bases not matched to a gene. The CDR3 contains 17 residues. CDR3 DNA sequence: TGCGCCAGCAGCCAAGCCGCCCGGGGACAGGGGGCGAGGGAGCAGTACTTC. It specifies CASSQAARGQGAREQYF.

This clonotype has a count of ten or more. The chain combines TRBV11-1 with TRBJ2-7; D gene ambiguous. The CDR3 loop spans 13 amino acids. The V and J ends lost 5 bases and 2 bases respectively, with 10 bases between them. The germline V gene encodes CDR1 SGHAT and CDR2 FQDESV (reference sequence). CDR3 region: CASSTGLPYEQYF. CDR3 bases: TGTGCCAGCAGCACGGGCCTACCCTACGAGCAGTACTTC.

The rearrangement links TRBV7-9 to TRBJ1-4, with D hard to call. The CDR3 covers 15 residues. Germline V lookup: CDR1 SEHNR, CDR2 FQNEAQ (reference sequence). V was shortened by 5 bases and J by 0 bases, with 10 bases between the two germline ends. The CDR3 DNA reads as TGTGCCAGCAGCCTACTAGGTGCAACTAATGAAAAACTGTTTTTT. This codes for CASSLLGATNEKLFF.

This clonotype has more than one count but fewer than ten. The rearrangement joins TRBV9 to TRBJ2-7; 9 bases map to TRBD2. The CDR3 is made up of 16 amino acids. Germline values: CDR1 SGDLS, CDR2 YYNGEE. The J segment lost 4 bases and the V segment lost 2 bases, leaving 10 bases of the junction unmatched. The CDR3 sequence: CASSVSGGFPSYEQYF. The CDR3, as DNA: TGTGCCAGCAGCGTCAGCGGGGGGTTCCCCTCGTACGAGCAGTACTTC.

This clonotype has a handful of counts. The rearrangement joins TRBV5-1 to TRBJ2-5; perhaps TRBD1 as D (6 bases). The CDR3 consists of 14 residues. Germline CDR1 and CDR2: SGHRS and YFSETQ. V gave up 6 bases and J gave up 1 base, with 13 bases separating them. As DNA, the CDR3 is TGCGCCAGCACCTTTGGACAGACCCAAGAGACCCAGTACTTC. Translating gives CASTFGQTQETQYF.

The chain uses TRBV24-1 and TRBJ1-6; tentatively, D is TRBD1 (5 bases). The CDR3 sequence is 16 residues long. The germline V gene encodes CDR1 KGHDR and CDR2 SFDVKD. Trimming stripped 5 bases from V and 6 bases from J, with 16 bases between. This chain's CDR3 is CATSALVGDCNSPLHF. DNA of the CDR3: TGTGCCACCAGTGCGTTGGTAGGGGATTGTAATTCACCCCTCCACTTT.

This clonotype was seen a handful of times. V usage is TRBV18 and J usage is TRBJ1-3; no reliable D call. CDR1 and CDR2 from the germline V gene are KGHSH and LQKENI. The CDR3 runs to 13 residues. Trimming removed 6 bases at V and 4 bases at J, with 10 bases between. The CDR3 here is CASSRGAGNTIYF. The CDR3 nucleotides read TGTGCCAGCTCCCGAGGCGCAGGAAACACCATATATTTT.

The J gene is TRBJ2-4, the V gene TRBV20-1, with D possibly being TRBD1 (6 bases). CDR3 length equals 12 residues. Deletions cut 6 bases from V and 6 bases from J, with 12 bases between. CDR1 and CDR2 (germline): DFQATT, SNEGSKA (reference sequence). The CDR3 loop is CSASGQLNIQYF. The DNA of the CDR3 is TGCAGTGCGTCCGGACAGCTAAACATTCAGTACTTC.

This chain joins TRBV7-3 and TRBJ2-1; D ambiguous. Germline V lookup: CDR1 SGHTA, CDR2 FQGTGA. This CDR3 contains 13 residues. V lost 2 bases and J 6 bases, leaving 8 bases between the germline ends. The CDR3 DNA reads TGTGCCAGCAGCTTAGTGTGGGGCAATGAGCAGTTCTTC. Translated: CASSLVWGNEQFF.

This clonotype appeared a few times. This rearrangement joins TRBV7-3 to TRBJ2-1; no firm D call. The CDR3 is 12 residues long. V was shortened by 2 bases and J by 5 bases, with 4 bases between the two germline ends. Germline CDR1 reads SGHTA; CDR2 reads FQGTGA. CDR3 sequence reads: CASSLADNEQFF. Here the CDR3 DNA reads TGTGCCAGCAGCTTAGCAGACAATGAGCAGTTCTTC.

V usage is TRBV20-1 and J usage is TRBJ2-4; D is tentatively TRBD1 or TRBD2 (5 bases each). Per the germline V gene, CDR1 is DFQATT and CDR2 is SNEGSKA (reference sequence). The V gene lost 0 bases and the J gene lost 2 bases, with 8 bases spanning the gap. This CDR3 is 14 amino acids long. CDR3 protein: CSAREWGPKNIQYF. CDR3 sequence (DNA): TGCAGTGCTAGAGAGTGGGGACCCAAAAACATTCAGTACTTC.

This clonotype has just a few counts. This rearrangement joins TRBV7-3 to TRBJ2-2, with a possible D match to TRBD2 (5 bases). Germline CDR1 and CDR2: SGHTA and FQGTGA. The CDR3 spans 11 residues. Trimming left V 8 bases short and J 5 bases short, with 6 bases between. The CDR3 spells CASRGTGELFF. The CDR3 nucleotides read TGTGCCAGCCGGGGAACCGGGGAGCTGTTTTTT.

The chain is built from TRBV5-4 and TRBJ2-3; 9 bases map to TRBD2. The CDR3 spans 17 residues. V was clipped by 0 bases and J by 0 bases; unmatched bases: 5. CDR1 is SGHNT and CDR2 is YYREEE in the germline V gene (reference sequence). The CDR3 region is CASSLDASGISTDTQYF. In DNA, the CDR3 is TGTGCCAGCAGCTTGGATGCTAGCGGGATTAGCACAGATACGCAGTATTTT.

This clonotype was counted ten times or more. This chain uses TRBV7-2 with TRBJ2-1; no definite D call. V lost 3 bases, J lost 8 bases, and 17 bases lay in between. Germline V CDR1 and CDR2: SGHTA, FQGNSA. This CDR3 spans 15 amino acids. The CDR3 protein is CASSFVRTLRDEQFF. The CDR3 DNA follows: TGTGCCAGCAGCTTCGTCCGAACCCTTAGGGATGAGCAGTTCTTC.

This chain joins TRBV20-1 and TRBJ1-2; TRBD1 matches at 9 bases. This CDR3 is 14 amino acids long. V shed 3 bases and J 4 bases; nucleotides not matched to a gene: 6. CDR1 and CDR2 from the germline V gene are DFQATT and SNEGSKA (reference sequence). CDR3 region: CSASGTGRAYGYTF. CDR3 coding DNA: TGCAGTGCTAGTGGGACAGGGAGGGCCTATGGCTACACCTTC.

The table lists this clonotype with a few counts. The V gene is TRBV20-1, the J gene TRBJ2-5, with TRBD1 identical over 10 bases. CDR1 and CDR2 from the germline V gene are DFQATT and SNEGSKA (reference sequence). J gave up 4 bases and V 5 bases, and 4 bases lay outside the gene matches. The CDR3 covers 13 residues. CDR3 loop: CSAPDRGGETQYF. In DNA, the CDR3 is TGCAGTGCTCCGGACAGGGGGGGAGAGACCCAGTACTTC.

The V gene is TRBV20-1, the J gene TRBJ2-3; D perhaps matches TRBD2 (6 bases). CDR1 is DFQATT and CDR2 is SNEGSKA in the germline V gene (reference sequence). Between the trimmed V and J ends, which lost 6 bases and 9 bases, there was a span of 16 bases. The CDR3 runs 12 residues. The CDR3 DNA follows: TGCAGTGCGGATGGGACTGGGGAGACGCAGTATTTT. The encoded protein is CSADGTGETQYF.

The CDR3 nucleotides are TGTGCCAGCAGCTTTACAGGGGTCGCAGATACGCAGTATTTT. Protein product: CASSFTGVADTQYF. The rearrangement links TRBV7-9 to TRBJ2-3, with 7 positions matching TRBD1. Germline CDR1 SEHNR, CDR2 FQNEAQ (reference sequence). Trimming at V came to 3 bases and at J to 4 bases, leaving 4 bases not matched to a gene. The CDR3 contains 14 residues.

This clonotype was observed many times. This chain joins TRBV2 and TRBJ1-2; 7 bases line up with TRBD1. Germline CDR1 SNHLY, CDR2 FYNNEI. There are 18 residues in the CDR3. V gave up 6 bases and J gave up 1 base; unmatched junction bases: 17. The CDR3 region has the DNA TGTGCCAGCAGGGACCTCAGGAAGAGACAGGGAGGTAACTATGGCTACACCTTC. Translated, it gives CASRDLRKRQGGNYGYTF. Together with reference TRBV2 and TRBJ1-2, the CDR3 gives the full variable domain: EPEVTQTPSHQVTQMGQEVILRCVPISNHLYFYWYRQILGQKVEFLVSFYNNEISEKSEIFDDQFSVERPDGSNFTLKIRSTKLEDSAMYFCASRDLRKRQGGNYGYTFGSGTRLTVV.

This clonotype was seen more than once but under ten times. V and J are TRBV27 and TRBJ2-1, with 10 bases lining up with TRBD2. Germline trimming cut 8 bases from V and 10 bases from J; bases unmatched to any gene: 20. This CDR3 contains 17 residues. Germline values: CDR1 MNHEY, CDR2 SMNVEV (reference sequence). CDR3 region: CASWDPFEASGSSEQFF. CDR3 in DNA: TGTGCCAGCTGGGACCCATTTGAGGCTAGCGGGAGCAGCGAGCAGTTCTTC.